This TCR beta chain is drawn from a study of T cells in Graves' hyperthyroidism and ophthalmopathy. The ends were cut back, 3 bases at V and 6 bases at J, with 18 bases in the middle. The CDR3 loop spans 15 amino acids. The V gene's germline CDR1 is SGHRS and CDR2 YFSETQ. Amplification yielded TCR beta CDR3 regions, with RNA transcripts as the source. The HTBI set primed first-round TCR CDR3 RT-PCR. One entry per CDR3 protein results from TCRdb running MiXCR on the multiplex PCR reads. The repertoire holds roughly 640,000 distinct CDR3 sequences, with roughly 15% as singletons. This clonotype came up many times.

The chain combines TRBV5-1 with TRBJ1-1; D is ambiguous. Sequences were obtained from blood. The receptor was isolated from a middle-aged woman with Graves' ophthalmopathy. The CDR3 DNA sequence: TGCGCCAGCAGCTCCCAAGCCTTGCCGGGTCCTGAAGCTTTCTTT. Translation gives CASSSQALPGPEAFF.